This TCR beta chain was recorded in a study of vaccination and CD4 T cells after COVID-19. Findings of the study overall: Median SARS-CoV-2-reactive clonotype numbers rose nonsignificantly, roughly 21 to 38. The study found that a median around 86% of reactive clones in convalescent patients appeared only post-vaccination.

Details on this clonotype: Its antigen is not known.

Oncomine TCR Beta short-read sequencing was applied to DNA from cultured CD4+ T cells. TCRdb reanalysed the PCR reads using MiXCR and keeps one entry per CDR3 protein. The sample consists of more than 15,000 distinct CDR3 sequences, about 50% of them appearing once. Treatment described: approximately nine-day PBMC culture with coronavirus spike peptide pools or control peptides (ViraFEST assay). Trimming pared 1 base from V and 3 bases from J, leaving 13 bases between. CDR3 size: 16 residues. In germline, CDR1 is DFQATT, CDR2 SNEGSKA (reference sequence). The specimen was CD4+ T cells from blood, cultured in vitro. This sequence joins TRBV20-1 and TRBJ2-6; no clear D gene. This clonotype was sampled from a human donor who had recovered from COVID-19. In nucleotides, the CDR3 is TGCAGTGCTAGAGGGTGGGAAGGGATTGGGGCCAACGTCCTGACTTTC. The encoded protein is CSARGWEGIGANVLTF.